This T cell receptor beta chain comes out of a study of T cell responses to AZD1222 COVID-19 vaccine. Here immunoSEQ multiplex PCR was the method, and the copy in TCRdb shows in-frame clones only, minus some. The table records approximately 77,000 clones, about 92% of them present only once. Germline V gives CDR1 SQVTM, CDR2 ANQGSEA. The length of the CDR3 is 14 residues. The V gene lost 6 bases and the J gene lost 0 bases, with 12 bases spanning the gap. The chain carries TRBV29-1 and TRBJ2-1; D might be TRBD2 (5 bases). The sample consisted of peripheral blood, taken 28 days after the second AZD1222 dose. The clonotype comes from an adult who received the AZD1222 COVID-19 vaccine. This CDR3 reads CSVLSRGSYNEQFF. The CDR3 DNA follows: TGCAGCGTCCTGTCACGGGGCTCCTACAATGAGCAGTTCTTC.